Sequencing of this TCR beta chain was carried out in a study of blood T cell repertoires in COVID-19 (TCRdb year 2020). In the study overall: Samples covering the acute and convalescent phases of COVID-19 were provided by collaborators in the United States, Italy and Spain. Where HLA class I and class II types were available, the types were taken from metadata supplied by the sample provider, not from assay-based typing. Subjects who had been exposed to COVID-19, were actively infected with it, or had recovered from it provided the deeply sampled blood TCRbeta repertoires that made up the dataset. Samples were obtained from the ongoing ImmuneRACE study (first 160 participants) and from 1,200 or so subjects provided by 6 global collaborators. A freely available public database, intended as a resource for researchers studying the immune response to SARS-CoV-2, is where the repertoires were released. Sample metadata almost always included a de-identified subject ID, COVID-19 status, age in years and sex. The material from the prospective study consisted of cDNA or gDNA derived from T cells, B-cell-depleted T cells, or PBMCs. The study at large found these results: The amount of clinical and demographic metadata varied by source and participant and was provided uncurated.

On this clone: Its target antigen remains unknown. One base away there is no much larger clone; base qualities are not given.

Enrolling through a virtual design, the prospective study's participants ranged in age from roughly 18 to 89 years and lived across some 23 United States geographic areas. In the prospective study, cohorts were assigned on the basis of participant-reported clinical history obtained from a screening survey and a study questionnaire. Each participant in the prospective study had whole blood, serum and a nasopharyngeal or oropharyngeal swab collected by mobile phlebotomists. Over a roughly 2-month period, participants in the prospective study had the option of providing additional blood draws and questionnaires. Prospective study blood samples were shipped either frozen or at room temperature before DNA extraction. Trimming takes 6 bases from V and 5 bases from J, and the germline ends sit 22 bases apart. From its cysteine to its phenylalanine, the CDR3 spans 17 amino acids. Left in the record is the CDR3 DNA by itself, 51 bases read in frame from the first base. Taken from the germline V gene (reference sequence), the CDR1 and CDR2 loops are LNHDA and SQIVND.

The immunoSEQ Assay, a bias-controlled multiplex PCR, was used to amplify TCRbeta CDR3 regions from genomic DNA. The published analysis was carried out like this. Within the assay, amplification of reference gene primers was used to estimate how many nucleated cells each sample contained. To quantify the absolute abundance of each unique TCRbeta CDR3 rearrangement, sequence reads were collapsed and filtered. For each sample, productive Simpson clonality was calculated as the square root of Simpson's diversity index over productive rearrangements. Imported from immuneACCESS, the table was reduced by TCRdb to in-frame sequences with V and J called. These copies leave out some clones; in studies compared against another copy, an unresolved V gene accounts for under half, and the cause of the remainder is not known. That table furnishes V, J and clone size, whereas the DNA furnished D and trimming. This sample gives 300,000 or so clones in total; around 85% of them show up just once. Together, the top ten hold 4% to 5% of the sample.

The receptor was derived from a woman aged 35 to 49 with acute COVID-19. Sequencing was performed on PBMCs or T cells enriched from blood (not recorded which). The chain employs TRBV19 and TRBJ2-2; possibly the D gene is TRBD1, per 5 matching bases. Read as DNA, the sequence is TGTGCCAGTAGAGCTGACTTCCGCTGGGGCCGAACCGGGGAGCTGTTTTTT. It is translated as CASRADFRWGRTGELFF. Outside the CDR3, residues come from the reference TRBV19 and TRBJ2-2 proteins, so the full variable domain is: DGGITQSPKYLFRKEGQNVTLSCEQNLNHDAMYWYRQDPGQGLRLIYYSQIVNDFQKGDIAEGYSVSREKKESFPLTVTSAQKNPTAFYLCASRADFRWGRTGELFFGEGSRLTVL.